One sample yielded the 5 T cell receptor beta chains listed below, sequenced in a study of OX40 agonist ivuxolimab in advanced cancers. Generated by immunoSEQ multiplex PCR, the TCRdb table keeps only in-frame clones and is missing some. The sample holds around 50,000 clones, roughly 88% seen once. The sequencing here drew on CD4+ or CD8+ T cells sorted from blood, taken in a trial of the OX40 agonist ivuxolimab. Receptor source: an adult with an advanced solid tumor such as melanoma, head and neck, liver or kidney cancer.

The rearrangement links TRBV7-3 to TRBJ2-3; D unclear. This CDR3 is 14 amino acids long. Germline CDR1 SGHTA, CDR2 FQGTGA. V lost 5 bases to trimming and J lost 1 base, with 10 bases between them. DNA for the CDR3: TGTGCCAGCAGCCAAACGGACCGCACAGATACGCAGTATTTT. Its translation is CASSQTDRTDTQYF.

Worth noting for this clone: Other nucleotide sequences in the sample specify the same CDR3. DNA of the CDR3: TGTGCCAGCAGCCTGATGGGACTCCAAGAGACCCAGTACTTC. It yields the protein CASSLMGLQETQYF. V is TRBV5-6 and J is TRBJ2-5; maybe TRBD2 (6 bases). The CDR3 is 14 residues long. V was trimmed by 4 bases and J by 1 base, leaving 11 bases between them. Germline CDR1 is SGHDT and CDR2 is YYEEEE.

This clone came up once. The CDR3 here is CASSYNFPGGPQFF. CDR3 sequence (DNA): TGTGCCAGCAGTTATAATTTCCCGGGGGGTCCTCAGTTCTTC. V gene TRBV6-5 combines with J gene TRBJ2-1, with 7 bases identical to TRBD2. Germline V gives CDR1 MNHEY, CDR2 SVGAGI. The CDR3 has 14 residues. V shed 3 bases, J shed 13 bases, and the junction held 12 bases outside the gene matches.

This chain links TRBV4-1 with TRBJ1-5, with a weak D call TRBD1 (6 bases). Germline V gene data show CDR1 as MGHRA and CDR2 as YSYEKL. The germline V and J ends were trimmed by 2 bases and 5 bases, with 16 bases remaining between them. The CDR3 covers 16 residues. This CDR3 reads CASSQSPGGAYQPQHF. The DNA for the CDR3 is TGCGCCAGCAGCCAAAGTCCTGGGGGCGCGTATCAGCCCCAGCATTTT.

The CDR3, as DNA: TGTGCCAGCAGCCGGACAGGGGTTACGTATGGCTACACCTTC. Amino acid sequence: CASSRTGVTYGYTF. The chain joins TRBV28 to TRBJ1-2, with 9 positions matching TRBD1. The V and J ends lost 6 bases and 5 bases, in that order; junction bases with no gene match: 7. The CDR3 spans 14 residues. Germline CDR1 reads MDHEN; CDR2 reads SYDVKM.